The rows below give T cell receptor beta chains drawn from one sample of a study of T cell repertoires in cytomegalovirus infection. One entry per CDR3 protein results from TCRdb running MiXCR on the reads. This table holds some 800,000 distinct CDR3 sequences, approximately 32% found once. These TCRs are of unknown antigen specificity. The source material was cultured CD8+ T cells from PBMCs, sampled from culture after CMV antigen stimulation. Receptors were obtained from a human donor in good health (CMV status not recorded). Some clones in this sample may be carry-over from other donors' samples. Both conserved end residues are part of each CDR3. A D gene is named only where the DNA matches it firmly. The listing skips clone size in some rows; elsewhere it reads once, few, many or a size class.

D gene	V gene	clone size	J gene	CDR3 DNA	CDR3 protein
NA	TRBV7-2	many	TRBJ2-3	TGTGCCAGCAGCACGGATGTGAGGACAGATACGCAGTATTTT	CASSTDVRTDTQYF
NA	TRBV7-9	NA	TRBJ2-5	TGTGCCAGCAGCTTAGCGGGACTCAGGGAGACCCAGTACTTC	CASSLAGLRETQYF
NA	TRBV7-9	few	TRBJ2-7	TGTGCCAGCAGCTTAGGGGGGGGCTGGGACGAGCAGTACTTC	CASSLGGGWDEQYF
TRBD1	TRBV28	once	TRBJ1-2	TGTGCCAGCAGCCCTGTGGGACAGAGGAATCCTAACTATGGCTACACCTTC	CASSPVGQRNPNYGYTF
NA	TRBV25-1	NA	TRBJ1-1	TGTGCCAGCAGCCGCCCCTTTTCTGAAGCTTTCTTT	CASSRPFSEAFF
NA	TRBV7-9	NA	TRBJ2-5	TGTGCCAGCAGCCGCGGTGGATTCCAAGAGACCCAGTACTTC	CASSRGGFQETQYF
NA	TRBV6-5	NA	TRBJ2-1	TGTGCCAGCAGTTACTCGGATAAGGGCGGCTACAATGAGCAGTTCTTC	CASSYSDKGGYNEQFF
TRBD1	TRBV12-5	few	TRBJ1-1	TGTGCTAGTGGTCCCCGGACAGGGCAGCGGACTGAAGCTTTCTTT	CASGPRTGQRTEAFF
NA	TRBV6-5	NA	TRBJ2-1	TGTGCCAGCAGATACTCGAACGGGGTTGAGCAGTTCTTC	CASRYSNGVEQFF
NA	TRBV7-8	many	TRBJ2-1	TGTGCCAGCAGCTTGGAGAACAGGTACAATGAGCAGTTCTTC	CASSLENRYNEQFF
NA	TRBV6-1	many	TRBJ1-2	TGTGCCAGCAGTTCACGGACGGGCGGAGTCTATGGCTACACCTTC	CASSSRTGGVYGYTF
NA	TRBV6-5	NA	TRBJ1-5	TGTGCCAGCAGTTCGCACAGGGTCAATCAGCCCCAGCATTTT	CASSSHRVNQPQHF
NA	TRBV27	NA	TRBJ1-5	TGTGCCAGCAGTTTTCTTGCAGGGACCTATAGCAATCAGCCCCAGCATTTT	CASSFLAGTYSNQPQHF
NA	TRBV19	NA	TRBJ2-1	TGTGCCAGTAGTATACAAAGCCTGGACAGCAATGAGCAGTTCTTC	CASSIQSLDSNEQFF
NA	TRBV5-4	NA	TRBJ2-7	TGTGCCAGCAGCTTGTGGAATAACGGGGACTACGAGCAGTACTTC	CASSLWNNGDYEQYF
NA	TRBV27	many	TRBJ1-2	TGTGCCAGCAGTTTATTTCCTCCCGAAGCCTCTAACTATGGCTACACCTTC	CASSLFPPEASNYGYTF
TRBD2	TRBV5-6	few	TRBJ2-2	TGTGCCAGCAGTTGGCGGACTCCCCGGACTAGCGGGGGTTTTCGAGACACCGGGGAGCTGTTTTTT	CASSWRTPRTSGGFRDTGELFF
TRBD2	TRBV7-9	NA	TRBJ2-1	TGTGCCAGCAGCTTACCGGGACTAGCGGCACAGGAGCAGTTCTTC	CASSLPGLAAQEQFF
NA	TRBV9	NA	TRBJ1-1	TGTGCCAGCAGCGTAAGCCGCCTCACCAGGAACACTGAAGCTTTCTTT	CASSVSRLTRNTEAFF
TRBD2	TRBV3-1	few	TRBJ2-1	TGTGCCAGCAGCCAAACAACCGGGACTAGCGGGAGAAATGAGCAGTTCTTC	CASSQTTGTSGRNEQFF
TRBD2	TRBV12-3/TRBV12-4	few	TRBJ2-1	TGTGCCAGCAGCCCGGGACTAGCGGGGCAGTTCTTC	CASSPGLAGQFF
TRBD1	TRBV7-6	NA	TRBJ1-4	TGTGCCAGCAGGCGAGGGGGCGCGCTTGAAAAACTGTTTTTT	CASRRGGALEKLFF
NA	TRBV4-1	NA	TRBJ2-6	TGCGCCAGCAGGAATTACCTCCGGGACCCCCATCGGGCTGGGGCCAACGTCCTGACTTTC	CASRNYLRDPHRAGANVLTF
TRBD1	TRBV25-1	NA	TRBJ1-3	TGTGCCAGCGGACAGGATGGAAACACCATATATTTT	CASGQDGNTIYF
NA	TRBV28	NA	TRBJ1-2	TGTGCCAGCAGCCTAGGGGGACGGGTGTACTATGGCTACACCTTC	CASSLGGRVYYGYTF
NA	TRBV7-9	many	TRBJ1-5	TGTGCCAGCAGCGGATCATCGGGAAATCAGCCCCAGCATTTT	CASSGSSGNQPQHF
TRBD2	TRBV29-1	NA	TRBJ2-5	TGCAGCGTTGCCGGGACCCGGGGCCAGCTAGCGGGGGGCCTTCTTGGGACCCAGTACTTC	CSVAGTRGQLAGGLLGTQYF
NA	TRBV7-2	many	TRBJ1-2	TGTGCCAGCAGCTCCCGGGGGGGTGAGGGCATCAACTATGGCTACACCTTC	CASSSRGGEGINYGYTF
NA	TRBV7-9	NA	TRBJ2-2	TGTGCCAGCATCAAGGCCGAATCGAACACCGGGGAGCTGTTTTTT	CASIKAESNTGELFF
TRBD2	TRBV7-4	NA	TRBJ2-7	TGTGCCAGCAGCTTAAGTCCTCTAGCGGGAGTCGAGCAGTACTTC	CASSLSPLAGVEQYF
TRBD1	TRBV27	NA	TRBJ1-4	TGTGCCAGCAGTCCTTATAGGGACAGGGGGCCTACAACTAATGAAAAACTGTTTTTT	CASSPYRDRGPTTNEKLFF
NA	TRBV6-2/TRBV6-3	NA	TRBJ2-3	TGTGCCAGCAGTTACGATCGGAGTCGCAACGGCGGTACGCAGTATTTT	CASSYDRSRNGGTQYF
NA	TRBV7-9	few	TRBJ2-4	TGTGCCAGCAGCTTATACTCAGGGCACAAAAACATTCAGTACTTC	CASSLYSGHKNIQYF
TRBD1	TRBV9	few	TRBJ2-1	TGTGCCAGCAGCGTATGGGACAGGGGGCGAATTTACAATGAGCAGTTCTTC	CASSVWDRGRIYNEQFF
NA	TRBV6-1	NA	TRBJ2-2	TGTGCCAGCAGTGCTTGGCCGAACACCGGGGAGCTGTTTTTT	CASSAWPNTGELFF
NA	TRBV6-5	few	TRBJ1-5	TGTGCCAGCGCTCCGGGGACCGATCAGCCCCAGCATTTT	CASAPGTDQPQHF
NA	TRBV15	NA	TRBJ2-2	TGTGCCACCAGCGAAAACTTCGGGACTCCGAACACCGGGGAGCTGTTTTTT	CATSENFGTPNTGELFF
NA	TRBV7-8	many	TRBJ2-2	TGTGCCAGCACGAACACCAACACCGGGGAGCTGTTTTTT	CASTNTNTGELFF
NA	TRBV6-1	many	TRBJ1-1	TGTGCCACTTTCTGGGGCGGGAACACTGAAGCTTTCTTT	CATFWGGNTEAFF
TRBD1	TRBV7-8	many	TRBJ2-4	TGTGCCAGCAGCTTTGACAGGGGAGCCAAAAACATTCAGTACTTC	CASSFDRGAKNIQYF
NA	TRBV7-9	few	TRBJ1-4	TGTGCCAGCAGCCACGGCAGTTTTAATGAAAAACTGTTTTTT	CASSHGSFNEKLFF
NA	TRBV7-2	NA	TRBJ1-1	TGTGCCAGCAGCCGACTAAGGACTGAAGCTTTCTTT	CASSRLRTEAFF
NA	TRBV6-1	NA	TRBJ2-1	TGTGCCAGCAGTGAAAGAGGACCGCCCGTCAACAATGAGCAGTTCTTC	CASSERGPPVNNEQFF
TRBD1	TRBV12-3/TRBV12-4	NA	TRBJ1-2	TGTGCCAGCAGTCCGCCGGGACAGTTTTTCGACACCTTC	CASSPPGQFFDTF
TRBD1	TRBV5-6	NA	TRBJ2-3	TGTGCCAGCAGCTTCGGGACAGGGGGCCTGACAGATACGCAGTATTTT	CASSFGTGGLTDTQYF
TRBD2	TRBV27	NA	TRBJ2-1	TGTGCCAGCAGTTTAAGACTAGCGGGGATTGATGAGCAGTTCTTC	CASSLRLAGIDEQFF
NA	TRBV7-9	many	TRBJ2-3	TGTGCCAGCAGGGCAACAGGCCCTCCCACAGATACGCAGTATTTT	CASRATGPPTDTQYF
NA	TRBV5-6	NA	TRBJ1-2	TGTGCCAGCAGCTTGGCGGGACCGGGACAAACAAACACCTTC	CASSLAGPGQTNTF
TRBD2	TRBV15	few	TRBJ2-5	TGTGCCACCAGAGATACTAGCGGGAGCCAAGAGACCCAGTACTTC	CATRDTSGSQETQYF
NA	TRBV5-1	once	TRBJ2-2	TGCGCCAGCAGGACGGGGGAGAGTACCGGGGAGCTGTTTTTT	CASRTGESTGELFF
NA	TRBV27	few	TRBJ1-1	TGTGCCAGCAGTTTATCGCCGGGGGGTTTTACTGAAGCTTTCTTT	CASSLSPGGFTEAFF
NA	TRBV5-8	NA	TRBJ1-2	TGTGCCAGCAGCTTCCGGGACCCCATGGGCTACACCTTC	CASSFRDPMGYTF
NA	TRBV9	NA	TRBJ1-6	TGTGCCAGCAGCCCTCGCGGGGACACCTATAATTCACCCCTCCACTTT	CASSPRGDTYNSPLHF
NA	TRBV5-6	NA	TRBJ2-1	TGTGCCAGCAGCTTGGGACCCCCTGAGCAGGTCTTC	CASSLGPPEQVF
TRBD2	TRBV4-2	few	TRBJ2-2	TGTGCCAGCAGCTTGGGACTAGCGTCCGGGGAGCTGTTTTTT	CASSLGLASGELFF
TRBD1	TRBV5-6	NA	TRBJ2-3	TGTGCCAGCAGCTTGGATGGGACAGGGATTGTAGATACGCAGTATTTT	CASSLDGTGIVDTQYF
TRBD2	TRBV28	few	TRBJ2-1	TGTGCCAGTCTACTAGCGAATTCCTACAATGAGCAGTTCTTC	CASLLANSYNEQFF